This section outlines one T cell receptor (beta chain) sequence together with its context. The sample originates from a study of OX40 agonist ivuxolimab in advanced cancers. Study-wide context: Hepatocellular carcinoma, melanoma, renal cell or head and neck cancer occurred in dose-escalation patients.

Germline CDR1 reads MGHRA; CDR2 reads YSYEKL. V gave up 4 bases and J gave up 7 bases, with 11 bases separating them. The length of the CDR3 is 13 residues. Some clones are missing from TCRdb's copy, which holds only in-frame ones; the method was immunoSEQ multiplex PCR. The table has approximately 68,000 clones, approximately 82% seen once; the top ten hold more than 6.5%. This chain uses TRBV4-1 with TRBJ2-1; no definite D call. This sequence was found in an adult with an advanced solid tumor such as melanoma, head and neck, liver or kidney cancer. The input for sequencing was CD4+ or CD8+ T cells sorted from blood, taken in a trial of the OX40 agonist ivuxolimab. DNA of the CDR3: TGCGCCAGCAGCCTTCCTTTGGGAAATGAGCAGTTCTTC. Translation: CASSLPLGNEQFF.